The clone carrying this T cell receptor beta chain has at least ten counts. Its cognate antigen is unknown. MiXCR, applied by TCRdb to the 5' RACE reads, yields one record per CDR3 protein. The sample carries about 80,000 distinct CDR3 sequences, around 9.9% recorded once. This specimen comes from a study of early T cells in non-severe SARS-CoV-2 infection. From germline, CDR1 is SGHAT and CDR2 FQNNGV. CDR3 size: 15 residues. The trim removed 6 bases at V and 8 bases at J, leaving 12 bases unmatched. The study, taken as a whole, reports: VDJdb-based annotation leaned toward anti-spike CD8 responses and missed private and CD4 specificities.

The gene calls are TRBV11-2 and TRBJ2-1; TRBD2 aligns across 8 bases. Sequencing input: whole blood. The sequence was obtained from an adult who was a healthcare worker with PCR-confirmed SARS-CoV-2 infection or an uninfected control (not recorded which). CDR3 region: CASRMAGGRKDEQFF. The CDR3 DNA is TGTGCCAGCAGGATGGCGGGAGGTCGTAAGGATGAGCAGTTCTTC.